This TCR beta chain comes out of a study of cytomegalovirus exposure and HLA in healthy donors. Regarding the study as a whole: Information on immune exposure was restricted to one variable (CMV serostatus).

As regards this clone: Its matching antigen is unknown.

Germline V gives CDR1 LNHDA, CDR2 SQIVND (reference sequence). V was clipped by 6 bases and J by 0 bases, with 8 bases between them. The CDR3 consists of 13 residues. PCR involved 60 Vbeta and 13 Jbeta primers. Using immunoSEQ multiplex PCR, the repertoire was profiled, and TCRdb retains in-frame clones only, with some absent. The sample comprises approximately 200,000 clones, approximately 80% of which are singletons, and around 2.1% rests with the top ten. The material sequenced was PBMCs. The sequence was collected from a young woman in good health and CMV-seropositive. The chain uses TRBV19 and TRBJ1-2; the D is unclear. Here the CDR3 reads CASRAEANYGYTF. The CDR3, as DNA: TGTGCCAGTAGGGCAGAAGCTAACTATGGCTACACCTTC.